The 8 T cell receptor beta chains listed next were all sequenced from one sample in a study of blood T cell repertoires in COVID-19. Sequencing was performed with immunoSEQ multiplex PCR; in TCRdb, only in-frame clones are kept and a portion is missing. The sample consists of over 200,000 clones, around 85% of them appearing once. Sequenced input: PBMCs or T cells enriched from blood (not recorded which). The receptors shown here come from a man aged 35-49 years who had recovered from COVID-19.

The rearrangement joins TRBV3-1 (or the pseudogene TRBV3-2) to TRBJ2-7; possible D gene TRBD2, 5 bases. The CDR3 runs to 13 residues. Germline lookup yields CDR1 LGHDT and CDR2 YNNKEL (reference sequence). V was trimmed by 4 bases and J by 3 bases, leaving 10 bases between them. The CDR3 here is CASSLLEGYEQYF. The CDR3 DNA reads TGTGCCAGCAGCCTCTTAGAGGGCTACGAGCAGTACTTC.

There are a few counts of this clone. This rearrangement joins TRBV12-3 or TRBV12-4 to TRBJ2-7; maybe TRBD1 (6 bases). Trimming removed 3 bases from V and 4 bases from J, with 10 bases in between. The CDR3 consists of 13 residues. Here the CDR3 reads CASSFRGWYEQYF. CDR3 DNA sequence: TGTGCCAGCAGTTTCAGGGGCTGGTACGAGCAGTACTTC.

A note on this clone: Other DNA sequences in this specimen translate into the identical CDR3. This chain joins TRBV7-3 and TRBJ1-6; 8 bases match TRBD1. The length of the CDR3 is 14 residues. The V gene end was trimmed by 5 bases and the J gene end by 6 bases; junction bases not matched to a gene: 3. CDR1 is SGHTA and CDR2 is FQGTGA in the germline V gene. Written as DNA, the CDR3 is TGTGCCAGCAGCCGGACAGGGCTTAATTCACCCCTCCACTTT. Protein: CASSRTGLNSPLHF.

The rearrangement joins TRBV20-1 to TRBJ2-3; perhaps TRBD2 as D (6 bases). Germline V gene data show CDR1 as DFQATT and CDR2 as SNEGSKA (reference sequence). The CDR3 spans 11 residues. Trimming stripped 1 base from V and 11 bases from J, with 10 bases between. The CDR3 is CSARGLEVQYF. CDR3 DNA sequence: TGCAGTGCTAGAGGACTAGAAGTGCAGTATTTT.

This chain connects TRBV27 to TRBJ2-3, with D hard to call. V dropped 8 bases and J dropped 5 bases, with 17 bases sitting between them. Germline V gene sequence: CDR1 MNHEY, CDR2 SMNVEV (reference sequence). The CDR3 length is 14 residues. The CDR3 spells CASAPVTYGDTQYF. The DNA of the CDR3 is TGTGCCAGCGCTCCGGTCACGTATGGAGATACGCAGTATTTT.

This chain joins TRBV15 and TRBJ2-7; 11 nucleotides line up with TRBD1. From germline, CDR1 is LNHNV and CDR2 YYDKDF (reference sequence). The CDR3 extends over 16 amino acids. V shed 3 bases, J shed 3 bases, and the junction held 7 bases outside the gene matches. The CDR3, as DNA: TGTGCCACCAGCAGGACCATGGGACAGGGGGTCTACGAGCAGTACTTC. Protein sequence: CATSRTMGQGVYEQYF.

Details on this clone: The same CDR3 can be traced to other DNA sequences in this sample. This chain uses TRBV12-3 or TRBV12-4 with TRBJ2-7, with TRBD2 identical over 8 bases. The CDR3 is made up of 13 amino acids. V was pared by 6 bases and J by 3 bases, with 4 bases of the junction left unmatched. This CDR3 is CASSSGLVYEQYF. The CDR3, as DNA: TGTGCCAGCAGCTCGGGACTAGTCTACGAGCAGTACTTC.

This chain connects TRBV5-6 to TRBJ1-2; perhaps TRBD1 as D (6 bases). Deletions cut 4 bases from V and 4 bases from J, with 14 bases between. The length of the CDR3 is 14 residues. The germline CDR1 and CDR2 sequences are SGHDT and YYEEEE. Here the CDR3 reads CASSLGQLSYGYTF. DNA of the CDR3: TGTGCCAGCAGCCTAGGACAGCTAAGCTATGGCTACACCTTC.